This entry features one T cell receptor (beta chain) sequence. Its antigen is still unknown. At one boundary the junction diverges from the germline segment, which might be a read error. The record originates from a study of cytomegalovirus exposure and HLA in healthy donors. Study results and limitations: Roughly even sequencing depth across donors was the assumption behind the presence/absence analyses. CMV antigen specificity of three CMV-associated chains was confirmed in vitro. Per a prior analysis, the majority of TCR beta V segments were productive roughly 90% or roughly 30% of the time.

Use of 60 Vbeta and 13 Jbeta primers characterized the PCR. Using immunoSEQ multiplex PCR, the repertoire was profiled, and TCRdb retains in-frame clones only, with some absent. The repertoire has under 150,000 clones, 65% to 80% of them found once; the top ten carry approximately 1.6%. Sequences were obtained from PBMCs. The TCR originated in a woman between 40 and 55 years old in good health and CMV-seronegative.

The CDR3 DNA follows: TGCAGTGCTAGAGATCAGGGCAGACTGATGTTC. This translates into CSARDQGRLMF. The chain employs TRBV20-1 and TRBJ2-7; maybe TRBD1 (5 bases). This CDR3 has 11 amino acids. Germline-derived CDR1 and CDR2 are DFQATT and SNEGSKA (reference sequence).